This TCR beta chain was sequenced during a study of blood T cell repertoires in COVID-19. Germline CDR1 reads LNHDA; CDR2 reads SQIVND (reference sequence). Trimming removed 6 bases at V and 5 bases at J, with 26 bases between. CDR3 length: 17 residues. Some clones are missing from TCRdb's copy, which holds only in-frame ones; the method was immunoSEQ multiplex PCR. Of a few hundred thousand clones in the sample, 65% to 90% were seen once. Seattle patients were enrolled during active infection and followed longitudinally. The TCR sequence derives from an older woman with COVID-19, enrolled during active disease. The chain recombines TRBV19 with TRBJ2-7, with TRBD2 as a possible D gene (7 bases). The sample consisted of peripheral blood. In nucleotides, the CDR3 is TGTGCCAGTAGCCAGAATTCTGGGGCGGGGGCGAGGGACGAGCAGTACTTC. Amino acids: CASSQNSGAGARDEQYF.